This T cell receptor (beta chain) comes out of a study of blood T cell repertoires in COVID-19. Study details: Material from acute and convalescent COVID-19 was sourced from the United States, Italy and Spain. PBMCs, B-cell-depleted T cells, or T cells were the source of the cDNA or gDNA that made up the material.

The V gene lost 5 bases and the J gene lost 0 bases, with 11 bases spanning the gap. Germline assignment: CDR1 SGHRS and CDR2 YFSETQ. CDR3 length: 14 amino acids. Original methodology: By means of reference gene primer amplification, nucleated cell counts were estimated. Repertoires were generated with immunoSEQ multiplex PCR, while TCRdb's copy carries only in-frame clones and drops some. V and J calls and clone size are given by that table; D and trimming were obtained from the DNA. The data contain about 27,000 clones, about 90% of them singletons. The sequence came from a human donor in a cohort sampled during active COVID-19. Sequences were obtained from peripheral blood. The V gene is TRBV5-1, the J gene TRBJ1-1, with D uncertain. CDR3 in amino acids: CASSFQSMNTEAFF. In nucleotides, the CDR3 is TGCGCCAGCAGTTTTCAGTCCATGAACACTGAAGCTTTCTTT.